One and the same sample provided the 8 T cell receptor beta chains below, sequenced in a study of cytomegalovirus exposure and HLA in healthy donors. Amplification used 60 Vbeta primers and 13 Jbeta primers. Sequencing was performed with immunoSEQ multiplex PCR; in TCRdb, only in-frame clones are kept and a portion is missing. The table has about 190,000 clones, more than 75% seen once. Sample: PBMCs. These TCRs come from a woman in her twenties or thirties in good health and CMV-seropositive.

This chain uses TRBV28 with TRBJ1-5; D is perhaps TRBD1 (5 bases). With 6 bases removed from V and 0 bases from J, the gap between germline ends came to 21 bases. Germline CDR1 is MDHEN and CDR2 is SYDVKM. The CDR3 is 18 amino acids. The CDR3 coding sequence is TGTGCCAGCAGCCCGCCCGCCCTGAGACAGATTAGCAATCAGCCCCAGCATTTT. Residues: CASSPPALRQISNQPQHF.

CDR3 in DNA: TGTGCCAGCAGTGAACTAGCGGGAGATACGCAGTATTTT. Its translation is CASSELAGDTQYF. J is TRBJ2-3 and V is TRBV6-4, with 9 bases fitting TRBD2. V shed 3 bases, J shed 5 bases, and the junction held 0 bases outside the gene matches. The CDR3 loop spans 13 amino acids. Germline V gives CDR1 MRHNA, CDR2 SNTAGT.

V and J are TRBV14 and TRBJ2-7; D remains unclear. The CDR3 is 12 amino acids. Germline-derived CDR1 and CDR2 are SGHDN and FVKESK. V was clipped by 1 base and J by 3 bases, with 4 bases between them. The DNA of the CDR3 is TGTGCCAGCAGCCAAGTCGGCTACGAGCAGTACTTC. It encodes CASSQVGYEQYF.

The gene calls are TRBV5-8 and TRBJ2-5; TRBD2 aligns across 11 bases. CDR3 length equals 17 residues. J gave up 5 bases and V 0 bases, and 9 bases lay outside the gene matches. Germline CDR1 and CDR2: SGHTS and YDEGEE. The CDR3 DNA reads TGTGCCAGCAGCTTGGCCAAACTAGCGGGAGCTTGGGAGACCCAGTACTTC. As protein: CASSLAKLAGAWETQYF.

The chain recombines TRBV5-4 with TRBJ2-5; TRBD1 matches 12 bases. J was trimmed by 8 bases and V by 2 bases; bases with no gene match: 4. This CDR3 spans 14 amino acids. The germline V gene encodes CDR1 SGHNT and CDR2 YYREEE (reference sequence). This chain's CDR3 is CASSFGDRGQTQYF. CDR3 sequence (DNA): TGTGCCAGCAGCTTCGGGGACAGGGGGCAAACCCAGTACTTC.

This sequence joins TRBV14 and TRBJ1-5, with D possibly TRBD1 on 5 matching bases. The CDR3 spans 18 residues. Between the trimmed V and J ends, which lost 1 base and 2 bases, there was a span of 18 bases. Germline CDR1 reads SGHDN; CDR2 reads FVKESK. The CDR3 spells CASSQVLLGGDGNQPQHF. The CDR3, as DNA: TGTGCCAGCAGCCAAGTCCTTCTGGGGGGGGACGGCAATCAGCCCCAGCATTTT.

The rearrangement joins TRBV9 to TRBJ2-3, with D tentatively TRBD2 (6 bases). The V end was cut by 4 bases, the J end by 5 bases, with 17 bases between. The germline V gene encodes CDR1 SGDLS and CDR2 YYNGEE. The CDR3 has 15 residues. The CDR3 region has the DNA TGTGCCAGCAGCCGTTCGGGGGACTTGGGAGATACGCAGTATTTT. Its protein is CASSRSGDLGDTQYF.

The chain uses TRBV21-1 and TRBJ2-7; the tabulated D call, TRBD2, remains unverified against the DNA. TRBV21-1 is a pseudogene locus. The CDR3 runs to 13 residues. The CDR3, as DNA: TGTGCCAGCAGCACGCAGGAGGGCTACGAGCAGTACTTC. It codes for CASSTQEGYEQYF.